This TCR beta chain derives from a study of T-cell reconstitution after alpha-beta-depleted transplantation in children. Using unique molecular identifiers, the investigators prepared the TCRbeta library. TCRdb ran MiXCR on the PCR reads and lists one entry per CDR3 protein. The sample has some 460,000 distinct CDR3 sequences, roughly 17% seen once. The sample here was PBMCs, mostly from graft donor cells, taken 360 days after TCRalphabeta/CD19-depleted stem cell transplant. The receptor comes from a boy less than two years old who had a stem cell transplant for Wiskott-Aldrich syndrome, so the T cells may come from the graft donor.

Here the CDR3 reads CASRSSWEQYF. In DNA form, the CDR3 reads TGTGCCAGCAGGTCTAGCTGGGAGCAGTACTTC. The chain joins TRBV12-3 or TRBV12-4 to TRBJ2-7, with D possibly matching TRBD2 (5 bases). V lost 6 bases and J 7 bases, leaving 10 bases between the germline ends. CDR3 length: 11 residues.